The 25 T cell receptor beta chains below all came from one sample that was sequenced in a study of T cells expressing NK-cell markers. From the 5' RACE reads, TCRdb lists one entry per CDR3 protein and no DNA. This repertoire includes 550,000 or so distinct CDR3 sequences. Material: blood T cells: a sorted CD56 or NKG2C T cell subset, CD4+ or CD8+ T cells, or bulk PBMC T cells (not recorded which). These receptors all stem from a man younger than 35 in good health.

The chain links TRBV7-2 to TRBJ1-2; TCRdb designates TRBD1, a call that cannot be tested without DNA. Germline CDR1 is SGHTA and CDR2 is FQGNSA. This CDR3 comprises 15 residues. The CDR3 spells CASSLQGAAPYGYTF.

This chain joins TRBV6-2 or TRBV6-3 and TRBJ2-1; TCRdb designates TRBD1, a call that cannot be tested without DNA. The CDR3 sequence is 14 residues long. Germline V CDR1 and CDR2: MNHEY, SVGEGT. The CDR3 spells CASFWSGEEGEQFF.

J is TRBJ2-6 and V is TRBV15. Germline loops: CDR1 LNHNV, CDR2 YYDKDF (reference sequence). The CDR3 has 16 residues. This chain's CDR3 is CATSRRVDSGANVLTF.

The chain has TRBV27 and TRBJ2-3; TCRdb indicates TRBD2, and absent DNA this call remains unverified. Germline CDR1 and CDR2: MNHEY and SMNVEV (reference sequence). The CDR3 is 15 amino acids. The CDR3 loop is CASSAQKGRTDTQYF.

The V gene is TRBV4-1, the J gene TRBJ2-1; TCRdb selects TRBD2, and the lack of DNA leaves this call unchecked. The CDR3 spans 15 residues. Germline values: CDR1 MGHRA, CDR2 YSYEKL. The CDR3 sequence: CASSQVGTSFDEQFF.

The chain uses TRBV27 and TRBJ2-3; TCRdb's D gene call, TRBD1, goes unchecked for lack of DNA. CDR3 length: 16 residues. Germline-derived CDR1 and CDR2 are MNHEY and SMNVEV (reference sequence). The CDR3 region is CASSLGTGGFTDTQYF.

CDR3 protein: CATSSVPGQGSNEKLFF. The chain employs TRBV15 and TRBJ1-4; TCRdb reports TRBD1, a call that lacks DNA to check it against. CDR3 length equals 17 residues. Looked up from germline, CDR1 is LNHNV and CDR2 is YYDKDF (reference sequence).

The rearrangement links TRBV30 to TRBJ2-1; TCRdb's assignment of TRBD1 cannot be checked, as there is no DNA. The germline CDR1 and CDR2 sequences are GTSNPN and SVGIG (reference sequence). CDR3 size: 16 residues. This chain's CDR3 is CAWSSPQTGARNEQFF.

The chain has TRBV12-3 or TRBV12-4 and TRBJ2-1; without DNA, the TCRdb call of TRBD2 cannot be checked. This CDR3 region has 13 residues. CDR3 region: CASRESNYNEQFF.

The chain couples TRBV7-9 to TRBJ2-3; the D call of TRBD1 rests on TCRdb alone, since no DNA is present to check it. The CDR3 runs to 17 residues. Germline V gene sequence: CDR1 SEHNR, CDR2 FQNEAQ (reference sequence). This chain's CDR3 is CATLAALAGGDADTQYF. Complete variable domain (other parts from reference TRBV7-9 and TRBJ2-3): DTGVSQNPRHKITKRGQNVTFRCDPISEHNRLYWYRQTLGQGPEFLTYFQNEAQLEKSRLLSDRFSAERPKGSFSTLEIQRTEQGDSAMYLCATLAALAGGDADTQYFGPGTRLTVL.

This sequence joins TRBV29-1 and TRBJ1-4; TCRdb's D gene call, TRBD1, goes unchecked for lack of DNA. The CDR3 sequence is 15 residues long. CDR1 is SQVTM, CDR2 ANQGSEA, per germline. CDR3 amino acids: CSARTGPSTNEKLFF.

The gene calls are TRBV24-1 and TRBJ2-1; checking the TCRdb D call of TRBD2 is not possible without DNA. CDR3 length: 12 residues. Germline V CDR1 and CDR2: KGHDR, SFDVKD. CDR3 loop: CATSGGVGEQFF.

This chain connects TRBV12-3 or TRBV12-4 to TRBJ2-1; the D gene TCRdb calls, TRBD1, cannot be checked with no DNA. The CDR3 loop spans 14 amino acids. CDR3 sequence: CASSSGTPWNEQFF.

CDR3 residues: CASSYGFTGTSGRNEQFF. The rearrangement links TRBV6-5 to TRBJ2-1; absent DNA, TCRdb's TRBD2 call cannot be checked. Looked up from germline, CDR1 is MNHEY and CDR2 is SVGAGI. The CDR3 extends over 18 amino acids.

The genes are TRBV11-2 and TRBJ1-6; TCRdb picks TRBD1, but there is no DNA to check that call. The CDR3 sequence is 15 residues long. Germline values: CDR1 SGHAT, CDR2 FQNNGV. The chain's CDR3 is CASSTRQGAISPLHF.

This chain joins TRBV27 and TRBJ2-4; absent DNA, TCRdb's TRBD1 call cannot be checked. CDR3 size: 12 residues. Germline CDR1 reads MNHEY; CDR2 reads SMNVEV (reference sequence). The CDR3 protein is CASRQGSNIQYF.

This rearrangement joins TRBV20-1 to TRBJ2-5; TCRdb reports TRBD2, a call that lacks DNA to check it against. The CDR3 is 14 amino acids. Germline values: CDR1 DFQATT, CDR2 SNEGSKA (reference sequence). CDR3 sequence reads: CSLSIAGSRETQYF.

CDR3: CASSLVVSGADTQYF. The chain carries TRBV12-3 or TRBV12-4 and TRBJ2-3; without DNA, the TCRdb call of TRBD1 cannot be checked. The CDR3 consists of 15 residues.

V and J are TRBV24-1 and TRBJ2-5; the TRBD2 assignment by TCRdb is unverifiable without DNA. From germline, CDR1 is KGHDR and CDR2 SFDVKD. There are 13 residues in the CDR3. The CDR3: CATSGEGGETQYF.

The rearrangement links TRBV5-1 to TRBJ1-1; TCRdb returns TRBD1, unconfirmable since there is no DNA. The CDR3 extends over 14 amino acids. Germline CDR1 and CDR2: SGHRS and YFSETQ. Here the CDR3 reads CASSPGEGSVEAFF.

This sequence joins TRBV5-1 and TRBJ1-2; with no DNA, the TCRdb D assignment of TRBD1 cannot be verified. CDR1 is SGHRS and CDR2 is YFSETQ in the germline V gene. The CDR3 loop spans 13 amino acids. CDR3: CASSLAQGLGYTF.

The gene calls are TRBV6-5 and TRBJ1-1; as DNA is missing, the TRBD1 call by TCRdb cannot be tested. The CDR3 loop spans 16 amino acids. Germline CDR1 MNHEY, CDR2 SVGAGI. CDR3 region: CASSYGQGLQNTEAFF.

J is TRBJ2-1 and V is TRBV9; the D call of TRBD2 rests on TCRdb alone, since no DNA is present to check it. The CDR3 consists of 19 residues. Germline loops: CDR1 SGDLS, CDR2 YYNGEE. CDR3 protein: CASSVDSSGEGGGYNEQFF.

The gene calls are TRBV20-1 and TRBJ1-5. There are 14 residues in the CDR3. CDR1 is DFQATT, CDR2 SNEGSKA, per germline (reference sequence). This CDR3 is CSAADYGSYQPQHF.

This CDR3 reads CASSPQGLVYETQYF. This sequence joins TRBV9 and TRBJ2-5; the TCRdb D gene call, TRBD2, has no DNA to confirm it. This CDR3 region has 15 residues. Germline CDR1 is SGDLS and CDR2 is YYNGEE.